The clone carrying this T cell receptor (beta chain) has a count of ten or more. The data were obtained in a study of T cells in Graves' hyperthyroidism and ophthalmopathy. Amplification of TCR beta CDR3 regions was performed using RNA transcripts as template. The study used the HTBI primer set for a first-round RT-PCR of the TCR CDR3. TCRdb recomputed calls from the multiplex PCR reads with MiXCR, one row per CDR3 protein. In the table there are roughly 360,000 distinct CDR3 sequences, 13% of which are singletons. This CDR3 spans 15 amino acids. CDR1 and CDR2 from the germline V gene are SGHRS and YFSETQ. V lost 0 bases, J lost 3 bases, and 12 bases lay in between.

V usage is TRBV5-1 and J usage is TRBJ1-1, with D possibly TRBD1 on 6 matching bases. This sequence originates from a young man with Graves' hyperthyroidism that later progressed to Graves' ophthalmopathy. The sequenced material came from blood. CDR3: CASSLGTVYYTEAFF. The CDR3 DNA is TGCGCCAGCAGCTTGGGGACAGTATATTACACTGAAGCTTTCTTT.